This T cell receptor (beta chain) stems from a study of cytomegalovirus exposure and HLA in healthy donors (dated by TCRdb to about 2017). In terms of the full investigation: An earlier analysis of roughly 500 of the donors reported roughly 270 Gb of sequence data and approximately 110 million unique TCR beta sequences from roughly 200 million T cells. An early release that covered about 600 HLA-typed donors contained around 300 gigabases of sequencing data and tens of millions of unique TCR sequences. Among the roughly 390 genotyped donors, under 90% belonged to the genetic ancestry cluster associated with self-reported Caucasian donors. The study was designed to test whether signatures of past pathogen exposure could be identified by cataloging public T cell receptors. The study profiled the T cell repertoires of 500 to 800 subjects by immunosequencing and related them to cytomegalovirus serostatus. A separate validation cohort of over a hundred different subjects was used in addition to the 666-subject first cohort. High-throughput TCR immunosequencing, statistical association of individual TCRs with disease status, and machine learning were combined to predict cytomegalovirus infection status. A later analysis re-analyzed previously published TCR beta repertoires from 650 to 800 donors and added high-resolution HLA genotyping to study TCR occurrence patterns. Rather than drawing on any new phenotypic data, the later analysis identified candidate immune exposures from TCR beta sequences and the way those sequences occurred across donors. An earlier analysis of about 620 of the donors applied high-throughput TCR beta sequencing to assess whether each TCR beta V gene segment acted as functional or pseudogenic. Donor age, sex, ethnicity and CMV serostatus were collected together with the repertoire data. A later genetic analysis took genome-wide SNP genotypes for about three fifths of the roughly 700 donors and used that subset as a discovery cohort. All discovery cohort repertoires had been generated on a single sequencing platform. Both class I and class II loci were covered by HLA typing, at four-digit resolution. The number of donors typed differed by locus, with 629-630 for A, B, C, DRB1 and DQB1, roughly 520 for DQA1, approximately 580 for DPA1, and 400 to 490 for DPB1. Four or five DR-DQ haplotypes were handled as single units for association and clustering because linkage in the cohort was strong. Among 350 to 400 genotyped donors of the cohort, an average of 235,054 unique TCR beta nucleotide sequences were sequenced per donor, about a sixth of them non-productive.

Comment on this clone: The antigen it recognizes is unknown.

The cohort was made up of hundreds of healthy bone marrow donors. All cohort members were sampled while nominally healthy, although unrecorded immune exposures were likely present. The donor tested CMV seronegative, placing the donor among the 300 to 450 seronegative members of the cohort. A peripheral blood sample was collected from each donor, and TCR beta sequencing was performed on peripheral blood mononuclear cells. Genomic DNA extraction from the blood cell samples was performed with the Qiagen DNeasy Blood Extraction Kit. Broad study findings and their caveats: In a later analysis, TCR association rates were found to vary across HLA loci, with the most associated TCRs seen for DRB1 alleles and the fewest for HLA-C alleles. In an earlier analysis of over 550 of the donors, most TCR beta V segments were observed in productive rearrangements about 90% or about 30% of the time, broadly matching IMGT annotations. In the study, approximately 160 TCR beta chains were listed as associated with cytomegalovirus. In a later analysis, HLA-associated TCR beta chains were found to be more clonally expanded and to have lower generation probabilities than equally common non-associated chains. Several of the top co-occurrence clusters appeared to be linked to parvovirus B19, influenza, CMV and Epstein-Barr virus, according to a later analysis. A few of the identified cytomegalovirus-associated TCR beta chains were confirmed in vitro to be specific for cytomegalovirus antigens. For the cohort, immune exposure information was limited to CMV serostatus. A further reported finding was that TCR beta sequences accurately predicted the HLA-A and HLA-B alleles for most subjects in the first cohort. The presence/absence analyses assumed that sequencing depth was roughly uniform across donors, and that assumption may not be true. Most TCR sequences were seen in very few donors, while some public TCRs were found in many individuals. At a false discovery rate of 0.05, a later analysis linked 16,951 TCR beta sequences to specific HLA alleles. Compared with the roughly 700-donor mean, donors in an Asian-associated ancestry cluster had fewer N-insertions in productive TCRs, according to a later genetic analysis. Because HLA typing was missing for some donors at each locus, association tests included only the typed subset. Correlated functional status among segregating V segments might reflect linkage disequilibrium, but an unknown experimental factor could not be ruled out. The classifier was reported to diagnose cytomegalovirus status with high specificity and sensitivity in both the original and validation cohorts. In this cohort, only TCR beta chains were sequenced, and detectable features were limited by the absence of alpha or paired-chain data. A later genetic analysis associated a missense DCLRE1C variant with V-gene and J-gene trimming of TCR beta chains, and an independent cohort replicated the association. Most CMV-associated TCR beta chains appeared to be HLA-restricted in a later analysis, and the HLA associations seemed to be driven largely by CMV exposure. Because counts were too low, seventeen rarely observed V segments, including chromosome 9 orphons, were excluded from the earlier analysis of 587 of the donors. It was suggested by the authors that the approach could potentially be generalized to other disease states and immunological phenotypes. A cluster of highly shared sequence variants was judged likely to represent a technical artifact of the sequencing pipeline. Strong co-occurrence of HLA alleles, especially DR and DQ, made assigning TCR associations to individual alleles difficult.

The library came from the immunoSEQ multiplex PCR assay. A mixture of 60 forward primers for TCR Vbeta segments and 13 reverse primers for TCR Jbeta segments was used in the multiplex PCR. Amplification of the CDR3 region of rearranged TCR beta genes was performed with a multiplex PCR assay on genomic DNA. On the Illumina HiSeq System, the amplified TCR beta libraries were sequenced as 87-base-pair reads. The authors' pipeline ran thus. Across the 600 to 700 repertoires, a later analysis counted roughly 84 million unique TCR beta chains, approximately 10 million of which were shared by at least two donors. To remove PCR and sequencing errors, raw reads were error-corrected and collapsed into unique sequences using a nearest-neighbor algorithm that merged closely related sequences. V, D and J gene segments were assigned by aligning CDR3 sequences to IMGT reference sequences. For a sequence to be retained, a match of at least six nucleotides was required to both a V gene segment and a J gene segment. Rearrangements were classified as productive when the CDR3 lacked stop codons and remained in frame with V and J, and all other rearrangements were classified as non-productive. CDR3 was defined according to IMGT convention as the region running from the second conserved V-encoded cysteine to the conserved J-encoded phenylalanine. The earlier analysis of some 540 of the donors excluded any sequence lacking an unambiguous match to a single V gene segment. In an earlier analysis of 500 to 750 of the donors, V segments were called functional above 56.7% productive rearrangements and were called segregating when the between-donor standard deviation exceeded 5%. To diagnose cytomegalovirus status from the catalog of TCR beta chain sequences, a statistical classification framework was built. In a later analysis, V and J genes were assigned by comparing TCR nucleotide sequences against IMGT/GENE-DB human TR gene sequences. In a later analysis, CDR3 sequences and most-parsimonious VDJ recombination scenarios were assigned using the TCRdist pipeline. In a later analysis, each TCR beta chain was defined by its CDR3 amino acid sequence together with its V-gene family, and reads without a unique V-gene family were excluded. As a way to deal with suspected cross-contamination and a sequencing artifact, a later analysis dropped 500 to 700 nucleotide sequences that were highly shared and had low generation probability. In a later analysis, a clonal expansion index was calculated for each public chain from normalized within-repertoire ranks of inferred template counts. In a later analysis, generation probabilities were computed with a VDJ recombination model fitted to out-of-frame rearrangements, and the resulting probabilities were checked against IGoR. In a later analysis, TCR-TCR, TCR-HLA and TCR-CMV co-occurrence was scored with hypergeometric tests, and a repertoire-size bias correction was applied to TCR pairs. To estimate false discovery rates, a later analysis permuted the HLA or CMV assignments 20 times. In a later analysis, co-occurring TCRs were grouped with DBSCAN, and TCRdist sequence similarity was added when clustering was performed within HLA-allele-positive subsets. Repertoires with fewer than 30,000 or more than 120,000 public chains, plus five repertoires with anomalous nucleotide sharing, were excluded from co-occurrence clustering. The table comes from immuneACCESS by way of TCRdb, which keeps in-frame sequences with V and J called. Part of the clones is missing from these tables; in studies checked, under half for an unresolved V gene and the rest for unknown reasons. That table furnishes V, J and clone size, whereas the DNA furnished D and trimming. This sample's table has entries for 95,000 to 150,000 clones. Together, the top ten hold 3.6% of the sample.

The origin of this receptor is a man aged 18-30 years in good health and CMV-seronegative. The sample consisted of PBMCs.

The CDR3 here reads CASRSGGTHEQFF. The sequenced DNA: TGTGCCAGCAGATCAGGCGGGACGCATGAGCAGTTCTTC. The rearrangement joined TRBV25-1 to TRBJ2-1, with TRBD2 as a weak D call on 6 bases. CDR1 MGHDK and CDR2 SYGVNS were looked up in the germline V gene. The trim is 6 bases for V and 8 bases for J, with a gap of 14 bases between the germline ends. From cysteine to phenylalanine, the CDR3 is 13 amino acids long. The only DNA kept is the CDR3, 39 bases in frame from the first base.